This T cell receptor beta chain was identified during a study of T cell repertoires in cytomegalovirus infection. TCRdb reanalysed the reads using MiXCR and keeps one entry per CDR3 protein. The sample has almost 500,000 distinct CDR3 sequences, around 11% seen once; the top ten hold roughly 10%. Germline V gene sequence: CDR1 LNHDA, CDR2 SQIVND (reference sequence). The CDR3 loop spans 14 amino acids. Worth noting for this clonotype: Its specificity is not known. Its ends do not fully match the called genes, so a read error is possible.

Study findings and constraints: Dominant in the ex vivo response were TCR beta clonotypes restricted by HLA-C and specific for CMV.

The sequence was collected from a human donor in good health (CMV status not recorded). Some clones in this sample may be carry-over from other donors' samples. The chain links TRBV19 to TRBJ2-1; possible D gene TRBD2, 5 bases. The sequenced material came from PBMCs. CDR3 residues: CACSIQRIGNEQFF. As DNA, the CDR3 is TGTGCCTGTAGTATCCAGCGGATCGGCAATGAGCAGTTCTTC. Drawing the rest from reference TRBV19 and TRBJ2-1, the complete variable domain is DGGITQSPKYLFRKEGQNVTLSCEQNLNHDAMYWYRQDPGQGLRLIYYSQIVNDFQKGDIAEGYSVSREKKESFPLTVTSAQKNPTAFYLCACSIQRIGNEQFFGPGTRLTVL.